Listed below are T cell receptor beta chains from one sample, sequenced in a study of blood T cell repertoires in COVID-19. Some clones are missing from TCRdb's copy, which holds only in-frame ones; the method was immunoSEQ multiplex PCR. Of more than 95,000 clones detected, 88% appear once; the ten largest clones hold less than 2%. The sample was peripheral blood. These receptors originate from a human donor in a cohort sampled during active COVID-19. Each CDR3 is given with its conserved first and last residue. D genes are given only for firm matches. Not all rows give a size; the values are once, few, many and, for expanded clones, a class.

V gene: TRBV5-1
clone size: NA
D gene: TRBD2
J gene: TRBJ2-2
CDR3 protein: CASSSSGSGTGELFF
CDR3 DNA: TGCGCCAGCAGCTCTAGCGGGAGCGGCACCGGGGAGCTGTTTTTT

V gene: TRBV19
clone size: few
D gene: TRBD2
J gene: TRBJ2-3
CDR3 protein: CASSTKTSGRTDTQYF
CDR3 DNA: TGTGCCAGTAGTACCAAGACTAGCGGGAGGACAGATACGCAGTATTTT

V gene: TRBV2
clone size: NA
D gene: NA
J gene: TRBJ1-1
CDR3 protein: CASTTSARGFF
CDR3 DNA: TGTGCCAGCACTACCAGCGCCCGGGGTTTCTTT

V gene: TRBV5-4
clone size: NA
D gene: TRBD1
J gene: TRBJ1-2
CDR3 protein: CASSLGQGAPGYTF
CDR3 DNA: TGTGCCAGCAGCTTGGGACAGGGGGCGCCGGGCTACACCTTC

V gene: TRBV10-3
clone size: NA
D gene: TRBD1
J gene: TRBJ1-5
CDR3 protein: CAIRGQANQPQHF
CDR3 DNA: TGTGCCATCAGGGGACAGGCCAATCAGCCCCAGCATTTT

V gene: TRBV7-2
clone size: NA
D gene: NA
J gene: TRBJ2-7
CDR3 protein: CASSLDGVSTYEQYF
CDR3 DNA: TGTGCCAGCAGCTTAGATGGCGTTAGCACCTACGAGCAGTACTTC

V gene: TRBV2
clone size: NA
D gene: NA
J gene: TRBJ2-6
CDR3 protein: CASGPGANVLTF
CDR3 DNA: TGTGCCAGCGGGCCTGGGGCCAACGTCCTGACTTTC

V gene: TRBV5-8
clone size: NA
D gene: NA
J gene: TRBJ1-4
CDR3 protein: CASSHRTAFSEVFF
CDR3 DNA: TGTGCCAGCAGCCACCGGACAGCGTTTTCGGAAGTGTTTTTT

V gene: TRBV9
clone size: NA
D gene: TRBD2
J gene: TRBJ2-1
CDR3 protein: CASSVSGTYNEQFF
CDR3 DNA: TGTGCCAGCAGCGTTAGCGGGACTTACAATGAGCAGTTCTTC

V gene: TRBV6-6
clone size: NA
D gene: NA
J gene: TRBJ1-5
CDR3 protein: CASSYPELSQPQHF
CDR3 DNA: TGTGCCAGCAGTTACCCCGAATTAAGCCAGCCCCAGCATTTT

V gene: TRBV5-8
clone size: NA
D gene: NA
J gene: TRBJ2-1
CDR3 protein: CASLDYNEQFF
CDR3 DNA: TGTGCCAGCCTAGATTACAATGAGCAGTTCTTC

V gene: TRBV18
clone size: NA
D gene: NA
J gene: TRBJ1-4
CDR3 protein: CASSRSRGGEKLFF
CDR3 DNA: TGTGCCAGCTCACGCTCCAGGGGTGGAGAAAAACTGTTTTTT

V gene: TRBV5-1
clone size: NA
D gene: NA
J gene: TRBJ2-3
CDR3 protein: CASSPETGGLSGSLDTQYF
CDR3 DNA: TGCGCCAGCAGCCCGGAGACAGGGGGTTTGAGCGGGAGTCTGGATACGCAGTATTTT

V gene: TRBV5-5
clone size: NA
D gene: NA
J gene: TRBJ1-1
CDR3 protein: CASSLNHWNTEAFF
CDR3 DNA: TGTGCCAGCAGCTTGAATCATTGGAACACTGAAGCTTTCTTT

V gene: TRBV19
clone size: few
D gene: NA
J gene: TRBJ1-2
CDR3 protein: CASRRTIQGNAPTFYGYTF
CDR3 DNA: TGTGCCAGTCGAAGAACGATTCAGGGGAACGCCCCGACCTTTTATGGCTACACCTTC

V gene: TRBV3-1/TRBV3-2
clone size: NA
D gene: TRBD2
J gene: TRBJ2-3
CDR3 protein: CASSRLSGGAMGDTQYF
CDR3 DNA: TGTGCCAGCAGTCGACTTAGCGGGGGGGCTATGGGAGATACGCAGTATTTT

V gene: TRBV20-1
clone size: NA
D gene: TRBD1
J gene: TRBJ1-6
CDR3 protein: CSASRPWGQGNSPLHF
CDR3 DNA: TGCAGTGCTAGTAGGCCTTGGGGACAGGGGAATTCACCCCTCCACTTT

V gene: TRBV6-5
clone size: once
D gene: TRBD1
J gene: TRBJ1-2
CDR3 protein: CASSSQGAGSNGYTF
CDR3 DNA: TGTGCCAGCAGTTCCCAGGGGGCCGGATCAAATGGCTACACCTTC

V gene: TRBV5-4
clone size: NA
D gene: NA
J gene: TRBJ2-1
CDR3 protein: CASSPPGNEQFF
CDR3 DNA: TGTGCCAGCAGCCCCCCGGGGAATGAGCAGTTCTTC

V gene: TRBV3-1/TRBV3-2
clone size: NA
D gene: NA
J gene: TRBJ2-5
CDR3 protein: CASSQAHVRGRIGETQYF
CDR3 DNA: TGTGCCAGCAGCCAAGCCCACGTGAGAGGGAGGATAGGGGAGACCCAGTACTTC

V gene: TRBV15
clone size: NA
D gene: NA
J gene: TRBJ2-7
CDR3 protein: CATSMGRGTGSYEQYF
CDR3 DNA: TGTGCCACCAGCATGGGAAGGGGGACGGGTTCCTACGAGCAGTACTTC

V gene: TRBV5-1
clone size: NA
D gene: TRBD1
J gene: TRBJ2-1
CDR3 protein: CASSSSGGEQFF
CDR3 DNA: TGCGCCAGCAGCTCGTCAGGGGGTGAGCAGTTCTTC

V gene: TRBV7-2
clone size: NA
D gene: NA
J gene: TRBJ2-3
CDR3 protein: CASSLAYTVSTDTQYF
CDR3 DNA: TGTGCCAGCAGCTTAGCCTATACCGTAAGCACAGATACGCAGTATTTT

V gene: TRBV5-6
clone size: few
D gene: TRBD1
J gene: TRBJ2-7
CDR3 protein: CASSLRRTGGYEQYF
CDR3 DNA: TGTGCCAGCAGCTTGAGGAGGACAGGGGGCTACGAGCAGTACTTC

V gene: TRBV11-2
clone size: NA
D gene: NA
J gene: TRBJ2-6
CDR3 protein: CASSPIGGKYSGANVLTF
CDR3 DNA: TGTGCCAGCAGCCCGATTGGGGGCAAATACTCTGGGGCCAACGTCCTGACTTTC

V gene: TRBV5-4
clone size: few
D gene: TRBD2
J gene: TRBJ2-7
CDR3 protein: CASSPRPGLAGLREQYF
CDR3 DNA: TGTGCCAGCAGCCCCCGGCCAGGACTAGCGGGACTTCGCGAGCAGTACTTC

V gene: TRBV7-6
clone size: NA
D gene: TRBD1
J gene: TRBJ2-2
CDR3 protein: CASSSQGTNTGELFF
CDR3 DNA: TGTGCCAGCAGCTCACAGGGGACAAACACCGGGGAGCTGTTTTTT

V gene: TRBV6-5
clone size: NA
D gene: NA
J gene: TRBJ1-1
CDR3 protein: CASSYSGRGNTEAFF
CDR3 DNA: TGTGCCAGCAGTTACTCGGGGCGAGGAAACACTGAAGCTTTCTTT

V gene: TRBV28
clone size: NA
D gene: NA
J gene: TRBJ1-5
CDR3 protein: CASSLRDRNQPQHF
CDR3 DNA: TGTGCCAGCAGTCTTCGGGATCGCAATCAGCCCCAGCATTTT

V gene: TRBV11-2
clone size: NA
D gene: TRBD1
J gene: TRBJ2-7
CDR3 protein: CASSLLGQGARSYEQYF
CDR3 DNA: TGTGCCAGCAGCTTATTAGGACAGGGGGCGCGGTCCTACGAGCAGTACTTC

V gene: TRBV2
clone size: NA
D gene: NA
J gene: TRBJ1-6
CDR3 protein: CASGGASPLHF
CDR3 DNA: TGTGCCAGCGGGGGGGCCTCACCCCTCCACTTT

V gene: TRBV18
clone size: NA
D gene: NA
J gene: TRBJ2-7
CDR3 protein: CASSLGTYYEQYF
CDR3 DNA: TGTGCCAGCTCACTAGGGACATACTACGAGCAGTACTTC

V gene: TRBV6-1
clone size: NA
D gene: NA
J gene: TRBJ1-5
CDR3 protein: CASSEEAGDQPQHF
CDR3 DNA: TGTGCCAGCAGTGAAGAGGCAGGGGATCAGCCCCAGCATTTT

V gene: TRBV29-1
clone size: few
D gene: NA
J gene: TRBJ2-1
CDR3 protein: CSVGSATYNEQFF
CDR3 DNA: TGCAGCGTTGGTTCAGCGACCTACAATGAGCAGTTCTTC

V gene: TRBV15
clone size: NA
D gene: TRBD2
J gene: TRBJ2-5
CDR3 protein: CATSRGGAGGRETQYF
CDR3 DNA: TGTGCCACCAGCAGAGGAGGGGCGGGAGGGAGAGAGACCCAGTACTTC

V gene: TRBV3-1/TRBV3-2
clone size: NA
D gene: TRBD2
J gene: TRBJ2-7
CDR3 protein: CASSHGLAGTYEQYF
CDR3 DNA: TGTGCCAGCAGCCATGGACTAGCGGGGACCTACGAGCAGTACTTC

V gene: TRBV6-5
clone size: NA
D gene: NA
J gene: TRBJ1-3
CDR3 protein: CASKVGSGNTIYF
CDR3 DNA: TGTGCCAGCAAAGTCGGCTCTGGAAACACCATATATTTT

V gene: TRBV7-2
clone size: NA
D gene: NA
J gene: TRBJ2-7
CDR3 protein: CASSLITGGALYEQYF
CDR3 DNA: TGTGCCAGCAGCTTAATTACTGGCGGGGCCCTCTACGAGCAGTACTTC

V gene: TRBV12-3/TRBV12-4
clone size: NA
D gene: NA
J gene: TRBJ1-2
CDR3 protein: CASSLARAGDTF
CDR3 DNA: TGTGCCAGCAGTTTAGCGAGAGCAGGGGACACCTTC

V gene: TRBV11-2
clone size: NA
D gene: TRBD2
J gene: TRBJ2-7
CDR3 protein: CASSLDGGGSSYEQYF
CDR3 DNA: TGTGCCAGCAGCTTAGACGGCGGGGGGTCCAGCTACGAGCAGTACTTC

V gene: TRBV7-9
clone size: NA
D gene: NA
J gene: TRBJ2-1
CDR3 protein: CASSGHSNEQFF
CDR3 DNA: TGTGCCAGCAGCGGACACAGCAATGAGCAGTTCTTC

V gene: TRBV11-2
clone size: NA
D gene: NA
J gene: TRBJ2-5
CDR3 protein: CASSIRGETQYF
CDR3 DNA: TGTGCCAGCAGCATACGAGGAGAGACCCAGTACTTC

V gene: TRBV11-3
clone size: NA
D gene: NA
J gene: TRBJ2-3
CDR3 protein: CASSHDRLPQYF
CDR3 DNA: TGTGCCAGCAGCCACGACAGACTCCCTCAGTATTTT

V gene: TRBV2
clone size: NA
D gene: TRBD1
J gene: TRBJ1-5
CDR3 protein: CASTGQGNQPQHF
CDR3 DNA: TGTGCCAGCACGGGACAGGGGAATCAGCCCCAGCATTTT